This T cell receptor (beta chain) was captured in a study of STAT3 mutations in large granular lymphocyte leukemia. Study-level results: At least one immunodominant TCR beta clonotype appeared in every T-cell large granular lymphocyte leukemia patient.

Germline-derived CDR1 and CDR2 are SGHTA and FQGNSA. This CDR3 spans 16 amino acids. V lost 8 bases to trimming and J lost 0 bases, with 16 bases between them. In its sample, this clone was seen once. Its antigen is unknown. Sequencing was performed with immunoSEQ multiplex PCR; in TCRdb, only in-frame clones are kept and a portion is missing. The table has more than 10,000 clones, 90% seen once. The gene calls are TRBV7-2 and TRBJ2-2, with TRBD2 as a possible D gene (5 bases). The sequenced sample consisted of peripheral blood mononuclear cells. This TCR was sampled from a man aged 35 to 55 with T-cell large granular lymphocyte leukemia. Some clones in this sample may be carry-over from other donors' samples. For the CDR3, the DNA is TGTGCCAGCGGACCCCCCCGGGGTGCGAACACCGGGGAGCTGTTTTTT. Amino acid sequence: CASGPPRGANTGELFF.